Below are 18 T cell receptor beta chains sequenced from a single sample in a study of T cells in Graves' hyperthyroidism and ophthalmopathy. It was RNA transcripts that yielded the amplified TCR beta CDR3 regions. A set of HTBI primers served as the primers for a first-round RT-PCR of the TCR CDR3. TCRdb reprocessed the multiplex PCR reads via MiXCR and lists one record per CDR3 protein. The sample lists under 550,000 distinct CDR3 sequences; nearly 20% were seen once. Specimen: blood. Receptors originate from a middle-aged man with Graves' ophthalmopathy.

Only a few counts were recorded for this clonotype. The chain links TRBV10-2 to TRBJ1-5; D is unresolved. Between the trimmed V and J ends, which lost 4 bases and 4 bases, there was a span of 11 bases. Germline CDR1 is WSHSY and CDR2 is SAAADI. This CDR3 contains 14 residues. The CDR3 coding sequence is TGCGCCAGCAGTGGTGGAGGAACGAATCAGCCCCAGCATTTT. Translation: CASSGGGTNQPQHF.

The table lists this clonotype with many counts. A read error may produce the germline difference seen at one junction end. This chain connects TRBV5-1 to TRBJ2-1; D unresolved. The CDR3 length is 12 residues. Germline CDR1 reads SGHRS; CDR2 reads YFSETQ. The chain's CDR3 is CASSLEVGEQFF. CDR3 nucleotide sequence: TGTGCCAGCAGCTTAGAGGTGGGTGAGCAGTTCTTC.

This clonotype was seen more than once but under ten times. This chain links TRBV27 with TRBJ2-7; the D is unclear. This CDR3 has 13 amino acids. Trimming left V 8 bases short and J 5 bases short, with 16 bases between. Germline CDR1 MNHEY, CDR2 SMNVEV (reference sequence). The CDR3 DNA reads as TGTGCCAGCCGTAGAGTTTCGACGCACGAGCAGTACTTC. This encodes CASRRVSTHEQYF.

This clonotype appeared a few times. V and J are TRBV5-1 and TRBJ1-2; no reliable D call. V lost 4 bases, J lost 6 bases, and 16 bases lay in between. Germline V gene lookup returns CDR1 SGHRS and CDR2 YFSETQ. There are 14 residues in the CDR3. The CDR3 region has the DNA TGCGCCAGCAGCGGATTCGACGGATATAATGGCTACACCTTC. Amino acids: CASSGFDGYNGYTF.

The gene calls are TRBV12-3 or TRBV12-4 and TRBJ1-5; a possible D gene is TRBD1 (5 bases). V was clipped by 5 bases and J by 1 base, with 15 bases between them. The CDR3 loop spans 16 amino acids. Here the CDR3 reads CASSRVLGLSNQPQHF. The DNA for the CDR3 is TGTGCCAGCAGTCGAGTGCTGGGACTGAGCAATCAGCCCCAGCATTTT.

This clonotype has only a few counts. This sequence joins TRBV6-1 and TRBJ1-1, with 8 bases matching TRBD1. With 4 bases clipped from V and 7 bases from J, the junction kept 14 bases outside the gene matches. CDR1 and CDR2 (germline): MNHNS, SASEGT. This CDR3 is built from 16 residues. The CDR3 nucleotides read TGTGCCAGCAGTGGGTCGAGGACAGGGAAAAGAGGTGAAGCTTTCTTT. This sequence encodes CASSGSRTGKRGEAFF.

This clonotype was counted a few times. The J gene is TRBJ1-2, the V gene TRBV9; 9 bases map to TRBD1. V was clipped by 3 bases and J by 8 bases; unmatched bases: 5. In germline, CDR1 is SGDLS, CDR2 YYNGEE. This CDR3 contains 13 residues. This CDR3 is CASSETGQGGYTF. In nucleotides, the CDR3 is TGTGCCAGCAGCGAGACGGGACAGGGAGGCTACACCTTC.

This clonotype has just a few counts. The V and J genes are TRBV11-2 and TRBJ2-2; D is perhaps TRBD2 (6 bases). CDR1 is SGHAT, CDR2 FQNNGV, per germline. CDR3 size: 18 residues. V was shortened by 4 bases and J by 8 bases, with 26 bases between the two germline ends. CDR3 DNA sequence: TGTGCCAGCAGCTATGGGGTAGGGAGGCTTCGCGGCCGTGGGGAGCTGTTTTTT. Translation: CASSYGVGRLRGRGELFF.

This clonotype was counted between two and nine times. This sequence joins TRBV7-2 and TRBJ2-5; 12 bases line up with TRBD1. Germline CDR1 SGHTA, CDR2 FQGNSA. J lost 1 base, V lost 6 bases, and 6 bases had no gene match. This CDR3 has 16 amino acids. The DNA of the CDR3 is TGTGCCAGCAGGGCCGGGACAGGGGGCCTCCAAGAGACCCAGTACTTC. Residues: CASRAGTGGLQETQYF.

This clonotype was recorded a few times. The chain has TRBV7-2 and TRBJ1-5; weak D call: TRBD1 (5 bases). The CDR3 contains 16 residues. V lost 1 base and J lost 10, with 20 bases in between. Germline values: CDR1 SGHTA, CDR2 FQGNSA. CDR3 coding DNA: TGTGCCAGCAGCTTAGGAAATCCAGGGAAGGTCCTCCCCCAGCATTTT. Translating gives CASSLGNPGKVLPQHF. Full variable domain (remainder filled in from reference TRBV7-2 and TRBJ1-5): GAGVSQSPSNKVTEKGKDVELRCDPISGHTALYWYRQSLGQGLEFLIYFQGNSAPDKSGLPSDRFSAERTGGSVSTLTIQRTQQEDSAVYLCASSLGNPGKVLPQHFGDGTRLSIL.

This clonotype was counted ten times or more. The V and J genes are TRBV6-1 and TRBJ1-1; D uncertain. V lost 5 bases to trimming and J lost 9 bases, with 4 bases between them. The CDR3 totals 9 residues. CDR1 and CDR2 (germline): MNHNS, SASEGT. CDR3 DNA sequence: TGTGCCAGCAGTCATCAAGCTTTCTTT. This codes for CASSHQAFF.

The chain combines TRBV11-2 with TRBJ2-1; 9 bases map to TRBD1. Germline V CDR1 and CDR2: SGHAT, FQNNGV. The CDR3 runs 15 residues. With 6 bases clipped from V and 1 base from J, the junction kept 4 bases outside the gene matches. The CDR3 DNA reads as TGTGCCAGCAGGCGGACAGGGGCGTCCTACAATGAGCAGTTCTTC. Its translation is CASRRTGASYNEQFF.

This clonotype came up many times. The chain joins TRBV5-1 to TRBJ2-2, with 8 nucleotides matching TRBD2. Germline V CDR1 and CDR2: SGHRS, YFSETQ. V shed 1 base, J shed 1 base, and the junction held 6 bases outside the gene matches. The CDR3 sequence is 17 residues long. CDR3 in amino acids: CASSLPGLAGNTGELFF. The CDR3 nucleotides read TGCGCCAGCAGCTTGCCGGGTCTAGCGGGGAACACCGGGGAGCTGTTTTTT.

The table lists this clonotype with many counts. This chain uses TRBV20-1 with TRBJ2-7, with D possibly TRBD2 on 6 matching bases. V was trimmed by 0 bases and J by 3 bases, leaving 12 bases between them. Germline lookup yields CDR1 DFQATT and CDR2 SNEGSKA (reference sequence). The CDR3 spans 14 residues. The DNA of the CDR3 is TGCAGTGCTAGAGATGGGGTGGGGGGCTACGAGCAGTACTTC. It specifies CSARDGVGGYEQYF.

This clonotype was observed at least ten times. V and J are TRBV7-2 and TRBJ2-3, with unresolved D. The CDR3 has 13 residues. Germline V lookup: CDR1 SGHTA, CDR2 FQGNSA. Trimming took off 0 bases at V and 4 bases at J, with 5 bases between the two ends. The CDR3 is CASSLAIPDTQYF. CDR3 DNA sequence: TGTGCCAGCAGCTTAGCTATCCCAGATACGCAGTATTTT.

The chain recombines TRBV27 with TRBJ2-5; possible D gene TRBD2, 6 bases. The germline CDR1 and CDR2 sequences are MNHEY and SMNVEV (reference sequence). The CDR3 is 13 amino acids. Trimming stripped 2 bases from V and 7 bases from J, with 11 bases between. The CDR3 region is CASSLAGLATQYF. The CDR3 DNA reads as TGTGCCAGCAGTTTAGCGGGACTGGCGACCCAGTACTTC.

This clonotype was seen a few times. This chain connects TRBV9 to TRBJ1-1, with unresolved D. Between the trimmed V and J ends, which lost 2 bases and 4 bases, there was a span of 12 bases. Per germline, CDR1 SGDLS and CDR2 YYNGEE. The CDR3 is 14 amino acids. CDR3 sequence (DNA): TGTGCCAGCAGCGTCGGACGGGAGGGCACTGAAGCTTTCTTT. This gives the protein CASSVGREGTEAFF. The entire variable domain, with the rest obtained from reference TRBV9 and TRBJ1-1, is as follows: DSGVTQTPKHLITATGQRVTLRCSPRSGDLSVYWYQQSLDQGLQFLIQYYNGEERAKGNILERFSAQQFPDLHSELNLSSLELGDSALYFCASSVGREGTEAFFGQGTRLTVV.

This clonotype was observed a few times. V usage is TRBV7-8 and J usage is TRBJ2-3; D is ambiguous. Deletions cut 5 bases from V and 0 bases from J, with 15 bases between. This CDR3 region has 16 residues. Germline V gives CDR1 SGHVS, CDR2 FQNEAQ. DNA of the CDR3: TGTGCCAGCAGCCCTCAGCCGACGGCAAGCACAGATACGCAGTATTTT. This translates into CASSPQPTASTDTQYF.